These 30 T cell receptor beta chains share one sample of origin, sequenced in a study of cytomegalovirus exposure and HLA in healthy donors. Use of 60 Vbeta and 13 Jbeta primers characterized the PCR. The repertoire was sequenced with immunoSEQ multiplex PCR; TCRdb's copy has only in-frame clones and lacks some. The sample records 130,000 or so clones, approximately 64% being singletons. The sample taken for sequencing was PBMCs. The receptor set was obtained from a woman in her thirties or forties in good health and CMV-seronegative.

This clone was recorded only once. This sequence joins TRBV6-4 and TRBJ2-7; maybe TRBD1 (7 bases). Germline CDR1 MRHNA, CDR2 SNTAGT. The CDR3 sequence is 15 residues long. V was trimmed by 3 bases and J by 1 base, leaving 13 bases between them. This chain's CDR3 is CASSEGQGGSYEQYF. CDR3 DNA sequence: TGTGCCAGCAGTGAAGGGCAGGGGGGATCCTACGAGCAGTACTTC.

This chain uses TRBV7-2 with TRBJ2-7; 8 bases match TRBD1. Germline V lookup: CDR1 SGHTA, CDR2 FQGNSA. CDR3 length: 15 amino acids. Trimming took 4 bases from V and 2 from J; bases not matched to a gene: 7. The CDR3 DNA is TGTGCCAGCAGCTCGCAGGGGGCGCCGGCCTACGAGCAGTACTTC. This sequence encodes CASSSQGAPAYEQYF.

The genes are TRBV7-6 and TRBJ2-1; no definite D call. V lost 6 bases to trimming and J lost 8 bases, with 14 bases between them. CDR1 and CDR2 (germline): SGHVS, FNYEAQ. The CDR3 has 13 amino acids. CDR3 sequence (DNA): TGTGCCAGCAGTAGAACCCTCGAGTATGAGCAGTTCTTC. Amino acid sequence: CASSRTLEYEQFF. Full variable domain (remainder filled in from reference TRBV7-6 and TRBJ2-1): GAGVSQSPRYKVTKRGQDVALRCDPISGHVSLYWYRQALGQGPEFLTYFNYEAQQDKSGLPNDRFSAERPEGSISTLTIQRTEQRDSAMYRCASSRTLEYEQFFGPGTRLTVL.

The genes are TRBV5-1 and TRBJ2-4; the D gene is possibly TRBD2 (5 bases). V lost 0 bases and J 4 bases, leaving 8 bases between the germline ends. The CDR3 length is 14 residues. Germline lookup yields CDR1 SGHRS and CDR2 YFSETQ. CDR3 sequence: CASSLDGVKNIQYF. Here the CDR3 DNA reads TGCGCCAGCAGCTTGGACGGGGTTAAAAACATTCAGTACTTC.

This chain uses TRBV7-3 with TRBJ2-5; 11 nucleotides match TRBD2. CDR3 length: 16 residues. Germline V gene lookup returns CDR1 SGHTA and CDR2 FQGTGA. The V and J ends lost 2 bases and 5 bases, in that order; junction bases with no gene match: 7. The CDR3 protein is CASSLGTSGGLETQYF. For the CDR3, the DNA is TGTGCCAGCAGCTTAGGCACTAGCGGGGGTTTGGAGACCCAGTACTTC.

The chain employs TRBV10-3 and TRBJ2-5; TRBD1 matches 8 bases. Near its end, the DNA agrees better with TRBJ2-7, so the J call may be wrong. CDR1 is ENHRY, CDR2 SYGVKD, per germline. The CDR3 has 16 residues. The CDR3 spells CAISEVDRALSYEQYF. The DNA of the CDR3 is TGTGCCATCAGTGAAGTGGACAGGGCCCTCTCCTACGAGCAGTACTTC.

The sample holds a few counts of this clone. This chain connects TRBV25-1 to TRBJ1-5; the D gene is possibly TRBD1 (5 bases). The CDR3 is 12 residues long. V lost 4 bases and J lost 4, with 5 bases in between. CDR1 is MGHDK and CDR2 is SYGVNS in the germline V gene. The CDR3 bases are TGTGCCAGCAGTGCAGGGAATCAGCCCCAGCATTTT. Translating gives CASSAGNQPQHF.

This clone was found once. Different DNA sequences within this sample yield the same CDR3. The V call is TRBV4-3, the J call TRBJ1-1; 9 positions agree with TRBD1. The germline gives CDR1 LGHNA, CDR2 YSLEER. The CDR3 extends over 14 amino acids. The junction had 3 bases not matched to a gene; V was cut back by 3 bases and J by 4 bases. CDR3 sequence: CASSHQDRGTEAFF. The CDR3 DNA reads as TGCGCCAGCAGCCATCAGGACAGGGGCACTGAAGCTTTCTTT.

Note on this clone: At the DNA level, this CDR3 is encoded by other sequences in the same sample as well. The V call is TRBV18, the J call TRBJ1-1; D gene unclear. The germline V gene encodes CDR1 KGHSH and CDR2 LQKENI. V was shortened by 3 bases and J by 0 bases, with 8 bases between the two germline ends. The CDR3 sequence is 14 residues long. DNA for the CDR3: TGTGCCAGCTCACCGGGAGCCATGAACACTGAAGCTTTCTTT. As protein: CASSPGAMNTEAFF.

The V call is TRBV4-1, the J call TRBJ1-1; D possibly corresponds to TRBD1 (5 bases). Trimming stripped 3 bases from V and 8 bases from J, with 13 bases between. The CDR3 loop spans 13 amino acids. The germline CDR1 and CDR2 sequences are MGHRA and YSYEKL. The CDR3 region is CASSHSGDREAFF. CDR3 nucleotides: TGCGCCAGCAGCCACTCGGGGGATCGGGAAGCTTTCTTT.

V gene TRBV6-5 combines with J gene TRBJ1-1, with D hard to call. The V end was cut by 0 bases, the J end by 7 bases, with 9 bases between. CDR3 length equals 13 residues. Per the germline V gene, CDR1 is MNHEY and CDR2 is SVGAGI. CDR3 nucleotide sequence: TGTGCCAGCAGTTACTCCGAGGCTGTTGAAGCTTTCTTT. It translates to CASSYSEAVEAFF.

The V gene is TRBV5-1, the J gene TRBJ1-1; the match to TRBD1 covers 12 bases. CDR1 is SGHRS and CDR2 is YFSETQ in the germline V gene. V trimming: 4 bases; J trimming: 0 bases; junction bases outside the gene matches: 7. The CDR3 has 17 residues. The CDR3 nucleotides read TGCGCCAGCAGCCGGGGACAGGGGGCGTTCATGAACACTGAAGCTTTCTTT. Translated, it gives CASSRGQGAFMNTEAFF.

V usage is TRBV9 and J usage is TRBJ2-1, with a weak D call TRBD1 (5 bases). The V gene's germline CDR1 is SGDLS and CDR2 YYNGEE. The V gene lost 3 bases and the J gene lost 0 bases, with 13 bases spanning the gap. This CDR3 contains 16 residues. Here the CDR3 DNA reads TGTGCCAGCAGCGAGGGTGGGGCTAGCTCCTACAATGAGCAGTTCTTC. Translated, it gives CASSEGGASSYNEQFF.

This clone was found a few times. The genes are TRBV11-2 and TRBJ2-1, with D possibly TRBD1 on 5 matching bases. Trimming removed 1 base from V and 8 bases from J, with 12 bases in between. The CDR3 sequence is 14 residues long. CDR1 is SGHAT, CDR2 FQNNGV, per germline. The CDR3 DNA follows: TGTGCCAGCAGCTTAGTAGGGGTTCGTGATGAGCAGTTCTTC. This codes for CASSLVGVRDEQFF.

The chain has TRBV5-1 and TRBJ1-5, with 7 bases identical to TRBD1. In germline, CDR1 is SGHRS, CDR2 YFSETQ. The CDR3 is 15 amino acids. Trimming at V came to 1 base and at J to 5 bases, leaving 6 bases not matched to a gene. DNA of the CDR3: TGCGCCAGCAGCTTGACAGGGGCCAGCGATCAGCCCCAGCATTTT. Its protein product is CASSLTGASDQPQHF.

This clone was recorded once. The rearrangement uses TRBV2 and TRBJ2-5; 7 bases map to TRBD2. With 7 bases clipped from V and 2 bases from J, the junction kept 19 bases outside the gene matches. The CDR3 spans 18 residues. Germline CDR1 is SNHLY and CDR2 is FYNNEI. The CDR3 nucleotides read TGTGCCAGCACCGTCAAGCCCTTTTTAGCGGGCGTTCAAGAGACCCAGTACTTC. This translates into CASTVKPFLAGVQETQYF.

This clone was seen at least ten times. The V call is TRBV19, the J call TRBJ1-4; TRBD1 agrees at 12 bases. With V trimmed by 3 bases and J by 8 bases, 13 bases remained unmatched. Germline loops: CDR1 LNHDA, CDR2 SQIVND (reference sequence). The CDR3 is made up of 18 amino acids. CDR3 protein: CASSIHRDRGHLREKLFF. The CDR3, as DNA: TGTGCCAGTAGTATCCACCGGGACAGGGGGCATTTGCGGGAAAAACTGTTTTTT.

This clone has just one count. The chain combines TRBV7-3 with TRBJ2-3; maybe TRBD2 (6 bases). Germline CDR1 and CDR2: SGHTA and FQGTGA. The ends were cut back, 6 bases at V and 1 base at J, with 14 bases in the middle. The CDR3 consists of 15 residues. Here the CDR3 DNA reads TGTGCCAGCAGTACGGGGGTCCACCGCACAGATACGCAGTATTTT. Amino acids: CASSTGVHRTDTQYF.

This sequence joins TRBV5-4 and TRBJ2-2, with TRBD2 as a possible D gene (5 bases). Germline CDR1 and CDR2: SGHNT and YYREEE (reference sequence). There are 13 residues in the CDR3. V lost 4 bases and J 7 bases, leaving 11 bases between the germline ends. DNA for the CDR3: TGTGCCAGCAGCGCGGAGGTGCTCGGGGAGCTGTTTTTT. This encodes CASSAEVLGELFF.

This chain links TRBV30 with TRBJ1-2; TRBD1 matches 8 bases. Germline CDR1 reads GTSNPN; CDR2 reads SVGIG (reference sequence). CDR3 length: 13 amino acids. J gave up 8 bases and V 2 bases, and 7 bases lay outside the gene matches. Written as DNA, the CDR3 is TGTGCCTGGAGTCGGGACAGGCCTAAGGGCTACACCTTC. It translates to CAWSRDRPKGYTF.

The CDR3 sequence: CASTRGQGAYEQYF. For the CDR3, the DNA is TGCGCCAGCACCCGGGGACAGGGGGCCTACGAGCAGTACTTC. The chain uses TRBV5-1 and TRBJ2-7, with TRBD1 matching 11 bases. Germline trimming cut 6 bases from V and 2 bases from J; bases unmatched to any gene: 4. Germline CDR1 SGHRS, CDR2 YFSETQ. The CDR3 is 14 amino acids. Together with reference TRBV5-1 and TRBJ2-7, the CDR3 gives the full variable domain: KAGVTQTPRYLIKTRGQQVTLSCSPISGHRSVSWYQQTPGQGLQFLFEYFSETQRNKGNFPGRFSGRQFSNSRSEMNVSTLELGDSALYLCASTRGQGAYEQYFGPGTRLTVT.

CDR3 sequence: CAWSYRGRDEKLFF. The CDR3 DNA is TGTGCCTGGTCTTACAGGGGGCGTGATGAAAAACTGTTTTTT. The J gene is TRBJ1-4, the V gene TRBV30, with 9 bases identical to TRBD1. This CDR3 spans 14 amino acids. V trimming: 5 bases; J trimming: 6 bases; junction bases outside the gene matches: 7. In germline, CDR1 is GTSNPN, CDR2 SVGIG (reference sequence). Using reference TRBV30 and TRBJ1-4 for the parts outside the CDR3, the full variable domain is SQTIHQWPATLVQPVGSPLSLECTVEGTSNPNLYWYRQAAGRGLQLLFYSVGIGQISSEVPQNLSASRPQDRQFILSSKKLLLSDSGFYLCAWSYRGRDEKLFFGSGTQLSVL.

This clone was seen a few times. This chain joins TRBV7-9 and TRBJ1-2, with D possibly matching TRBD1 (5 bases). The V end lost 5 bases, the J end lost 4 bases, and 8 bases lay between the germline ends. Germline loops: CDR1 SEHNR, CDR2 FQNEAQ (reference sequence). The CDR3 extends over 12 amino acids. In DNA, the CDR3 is TGTGCCAGCAGCCTGGACATCTATGGCTACACCTTC. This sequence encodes CASSLDIYGYTF.

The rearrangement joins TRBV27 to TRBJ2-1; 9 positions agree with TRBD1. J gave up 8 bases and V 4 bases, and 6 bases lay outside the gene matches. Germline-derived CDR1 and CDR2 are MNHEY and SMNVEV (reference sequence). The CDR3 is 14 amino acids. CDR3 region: CASSYRGRYDEQFF. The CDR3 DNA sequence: TGTGCCAGCAGTTACAGGGGGCGGTACGATGAGCAGTTCTTC.

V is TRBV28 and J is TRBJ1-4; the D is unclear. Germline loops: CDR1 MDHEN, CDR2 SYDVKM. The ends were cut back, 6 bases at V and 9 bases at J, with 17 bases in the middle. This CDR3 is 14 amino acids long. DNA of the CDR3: TGTGCCAGCAGCACGAGTAGTACAGCCAAAAAACTGTTTTTT. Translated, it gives CASSTSSTAKKLFF.

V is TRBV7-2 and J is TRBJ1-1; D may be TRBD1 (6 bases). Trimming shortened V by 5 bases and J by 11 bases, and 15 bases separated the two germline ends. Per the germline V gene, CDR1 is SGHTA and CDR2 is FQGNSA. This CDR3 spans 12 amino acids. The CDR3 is CASSLGGGYAFF. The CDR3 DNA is TGTGCCAGCAGCCTTGGGGGCGGGTACGCTTTCTTT. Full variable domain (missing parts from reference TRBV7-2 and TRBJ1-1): GAGVSQSPSNKVTEKGKDVELRCDPISGHTALYWYRQSLGQGLEFLIYFQGNSAPDKSGLPSDRFSAERTGGSVSTLTIQRTQQEDSAVYLCASSLGGGYAFFGQGTRLTVV.

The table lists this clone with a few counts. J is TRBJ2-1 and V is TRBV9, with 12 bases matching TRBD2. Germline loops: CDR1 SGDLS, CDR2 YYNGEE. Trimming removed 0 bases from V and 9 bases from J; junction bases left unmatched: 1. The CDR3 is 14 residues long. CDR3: CASSVGLAGVEQFF. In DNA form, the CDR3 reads TGTGCCAGCAGCGTAGGACTAGCGGGGGTTGAGCAGTTCTTC.

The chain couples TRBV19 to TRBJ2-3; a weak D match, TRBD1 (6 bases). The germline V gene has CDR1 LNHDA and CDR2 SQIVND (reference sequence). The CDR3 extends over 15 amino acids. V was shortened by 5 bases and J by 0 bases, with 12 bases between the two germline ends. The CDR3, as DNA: TGTGCCAGTAGTCCCTGGACAGAAAGCACAGATACGCAGTATTTT. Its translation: CASSPWTESTDTQYF.

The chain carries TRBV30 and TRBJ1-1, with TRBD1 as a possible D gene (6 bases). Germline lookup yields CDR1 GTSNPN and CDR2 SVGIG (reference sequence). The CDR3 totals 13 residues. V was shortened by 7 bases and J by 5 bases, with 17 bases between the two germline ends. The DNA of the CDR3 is TGTGCCTTCGGAGGACAGAAAAAGACTGAAGCTTTCTTT. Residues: CAFGGQKKTEAFF.

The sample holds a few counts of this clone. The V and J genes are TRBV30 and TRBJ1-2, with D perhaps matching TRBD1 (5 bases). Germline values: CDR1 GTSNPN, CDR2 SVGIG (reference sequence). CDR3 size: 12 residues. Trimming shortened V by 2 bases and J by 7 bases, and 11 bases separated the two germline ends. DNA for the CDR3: TGTGCCTGGAGTAGTCAAGGGGTTGGCTACACCTTC. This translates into CAWSSQGVGYTF.